Below, 25 T cell receptor beta chains from the same sample are listed, as sequenced in a study of tissue T cells after allogeneic stem cell transplantation (dated by TCRdb to the early 2020s). Library creation used the immunoSEQ multiplex PCR assay. This is the immuneACCESS table as TCRdb keeps it, with only in-frame sequences that have V and J called. A part of the clones is gone; compared with another copy, unresolved V genes explain less than half, and the rest is unexplained. The sample includes over 5,000 clones, with less than 70% observed a single time. Of the sample, 20% to 30% falls within the top ten clones. The time point label here, explained by the study, means: human tissue collected at research (rapid) autopsy. Sequencing used tissue from the stomach, obtained at autopsy. Receptors originate from a woman aged 18-55 years with breast cancer.

The V call is TRBV4-3, the J call TRBJ2-5; possibly TRBD2 for D (5 bases). Germline V gene lookup returns CDR1 LGHNA and CDR2 YSLEER. V gave up 5 bases and J gave up 1 base, with 8 bases separating them. This CDR3 has 13 residues. This CDR3 reads CASSSGLQETQYF. The CDR3 bases are TGCGCCAGCAGCTCTGGACTCCAAGAGACCCAGTACTTC.

By share, this clone ranks as large. Different DNA sequences within this sample yield the same CDR3. The chain is built from TRBV9 and TRBJ2-3; no clear D gene. Germline values: CDR1 SGDLS, CDR2 YYNGEE. Trimming removed 0 bases at V and 4 bases at J, with 6 bases between. CDR3 length equals 13 residues. The CDR3 loop is CASSVDSADTQYF. DNA for the CDR3: TGTGCCAGCAGCGTAGATTCCGCAGATACGCAGTATTTT. Variable domain in full (rest from reference TRBV9 and TRBJ2-3): DSGVTQTPKHLITATGQRVTLRCSPRSGDLSVYWYQQSLDQGLQFLIQYYNGEERAKGNILERFSAQQFPDLHSELNLSSLELGDSALYFCASSVDSADTQYFGPGTRLTVL.

This sequence joins TRBV7-9 and TRBJ2-5; the D is unclear. The CDR3 is made up of 13 amino acids. CDR1 is SEHNR, CDR2 FQNEAQ, per germline (reference sequence). V lost 2 bases and J lost 3, with 7 bases in between. CDR3 sequence (DNA): TGTGCCAGCAGCTTAATGGCGGAAGAGACCCAGTACTTC. Protein product: CASSLMAEETQYF.

The chain carries TRBV7-8 and TRBJ2-7; a possible D gene is TRBD2 (6 bases). This CDR3 contains 15 residues. V was trimmed by 5 bases and J by 2 bases, leaving 16 bases between them. CDR1 and CDR2 (germline): SGHVS, FQNEAQ. CDR3 nucleotide sequence: TGTGCCAGCAGCGACGCGGAGGGCAGGGCCTACGAGCAGTACTTC. It yields the protein CASSDAEGRAYEQYF.

The J gene is TRBJ1-1, the V gene TRBV5-4, with D maybe TRBD1 (5 bases). This CDR3 has 14 residues. CDR1 SGHNT and CDR2 YYREEE come from the germline V gene (reference sequence). The V and J ends lost 5 bases and 0 bases respectively, with 11 bases between them. The CDR3 is CASRSGTVNTEAFF. The CDR3 DNA reads TGTGCCAGCAGGTCCGGGACGGTGAACACTGAAGCTTTCTTT.

The chain has TRBV19 and TRBJ2-7; TRBD2 is a possible D gene (6 bases). CDR3 size: 16 residues. Germline V gene sequence: CDR1 LNHDA, CDR2 SQIVND (reference sequence). The V end lost 5 bases, the J end lost 2 bases, and 19 bases lay between the germline ends. Here the CDR3 DNA reads TGTGCCAGTAGTCTAAGCACGGGAGCCACCACCTACGAGCAGTACTTC. It is translated as CASSLSTGATTYEQYF.

The rearrangement links TRBV7-2 to TRBJ1-4; D perhaps matches TRBD1 (5 bases). Trimming stripped 1 base from V and 4 bases from J, with 10 bases between. Per germline, CDR1 SGHTA and CDR2 FQGNSA. CDR3 length equals 15 residues. CDR3 DNA sequence: TGTGCCAGCAGCTTAGTGGGGGGAGTTAATGAAAAACTGTTTTTT. Residues: CASSLVGGVNEKLFF.

This clone turned up a few times. The same CDR3 can be traced to other DNA sequences in this sample. In DNA form, the CDR3 reads TGTGCCAGCAGCCCGATCGGTAGCGGGAGCTCCTACAATGAGCAGTTCTTC. It is translated as CASSPIGSGSSYNEQFF. The gene calls are TRBV4-2 and TRBJ2-1; 9 positions match TRBD2. Germline-derived CDR1 and CDR2 are LGHNA and YNFKEQ. With 4 bases clipped from V and 0 bases from J, the junction kept 7 bases outside the gene matches. The CDR3 is 17 amino acids.

V is TRBV5-1 and J is TRBJ2-2, with 8 bases matching TRBD2. The CDR3 contains 16 residues. With 4 bases clipped from V and 0 bases from J, the junction kept 5 bases outside the gene matches. Germline CDR1 and CDR2: SGHRS and YFSETQ. The CDR3 sequence: CASSPGLAANTGELFF. DNA for the CDR3: TGCGCCAGCAGCCCCGGACTAGCTGCGAACACCGGGGAGCTGTTTTTT.

As DNA, the CDR3 is TGTGCCAGCAGCCAGTCTAGCGGGGGGACGGTAGAGACCCAGTACTTC. Translated, it gives CASSQSSGGTVETQYF. V gene TRBV4-2 combines with J gene TRBJ2-5; 11 bases map to TRBD2. From germline, CDR1 is LGHNA and CDR2 YNFKEQ. Germline trimming cut 3 bases from V and 4 bases from J; bases unmatched to any gene: 7. This CDR3 spans 16 amino acids.

The chain combines TRBV5-1 with TRBJ2-2; 12 nucleotides line up with TRBD2. Germline trimming cut 2 bases from V and 1 base from J; bases unmatched to any gene: 0. The length of the CDR3 is 16 residues. Per germline, CDR1 SGHRS and CDR2 YFSETQ. CDR3 in amino acids: CASSLLAGGNTGELFF. In DNA, the CDR3 is TGCGCCAGCAGCTTACTAGCGGGGGGGAACACCGGGGAGCTGTTTTTT.

The DNA for the CDR3 is TGTGCCAGTAGTCCCAGGGTTGATGGAAACACCATATATTTT. Translation: CASSPRVDGNTIYF. V gene TRBV19 combines with J gene TRBJ1-3; possible D gene TRBD1, 5 bases. The CDR3 covers 14 residues. The V and J ends lost 5 bases and 3 bases respectively, with 11 bases between them. In germline, CDR1 is LNHDA, CDR2 SQIVND (reference sequence).

The chain uses TRBV20-1 and TRBJ2-5; TRBD2 aligns across 10 bases. Germline loops: CDR1 DFQATT, CDR2 SNEGSKA (reference sequence). Unmatched junction bases numbered 14, after V lost 3 bases and J lost 1 base. The CDR3 totals 18 residues. In DNA, the CDR3 is TGCAGTGCTAGTCTGGGGCTAGCGGGAGTTCGGAGCCAAGAGACCCAGTACTTC. This gives the protein CSASLGLAGVRSQETQYF.

By its share, this clone is medium-sized. The chain is built from TRBV5-4 and TRBJ1-5; weak D call: TRBD1 (5 bases). The CDR3 has 14 amino acids. Deletions cut 1 base from V and 3 bases from J, with 8 bases between. The germline V gene has CDR1 SGHNT and CDR2 YYREEE (reference sequence). This CDR3 reads CASSLSGTNQPQHF. CDR3 nucleotides: TGTGCCAGCAGCTTGTCTGGGACCAATCAGCCCCAGCATTTT.

This chain joins TRBV18 and TRBJ2-1, with TRBD2 matching over 9 bases. The germline V gene has CDR1 KGHSH and CDR2 LQKENI. Trimming at V came to 6 bases and at J to 6 bases, leaving 21 bases not matched to a gene. This CDR3 comprises 19 residues. The DNA of the CDR3 is TGTGCCAGCTCTCCCGGGGGTAGCGGGAGAGTGTACGGGAGCAATGAGCAGTTCTTC. The encoded protein is CASSPGGSGRVYGSNEQFF.

The chain carries TRBV7-9 and TRBJ1-1; D remains unclear. Germline values: CDR1 SEHNR, CDR2 FQNEAQ (reference sequence). V was shortened by 3 bases and J by 1 base, with 12 bases between the two germline ends. CDR3 length equals 15 residues. Written as DNA, the CDR3 is TGTGCCAGCAGCTTTCTTACGGGTGGGAACACTGAAGCTTTCTTT. This translates into CASSFLTGGNTEAFF.

V gene TRBV30 combines with J gene TRBJ1-1; unclear D gene. Germline V gene sequence: CDR1 GTSNPN, CDR2 SVGIG (reference sequence). V lost 3 bases and J lost 3, with 11 bases in between. This CDR3 spans 13 amino acids. Written as DNA, the CDR3 is TGTGCCTGGAGGGAGGAACTCGACACTGAAGCTTTCTTT. Its translation is CAWREELDTEAFF.

This sequence joins TRBV9 and TRBJ2-2; a weak D match, TRBD2 (6 bases). Germline V CDR1 and CDR2: SGDLS, YYNGEE. V lost 4 bases and J lost 6, with 19 bases in between. The CDR3 covers 16 residues. The CDR3 sequence: CASSPWVSGDAGELFF. The CDR3 DNA is TGTGCCAGCAGCCCCTGGGTGTCGGGGGACGCCGGGGAGCTGTTTTTT.

This chain links TRBV4-2 with TRBJ2-3; D is tentatively TRBD1 or TRBD2 (5 bases each). CDR3 length: 14 residues. Trimming stripped 0 bases from V and 6 bases from J, with 10 bases between. Germline V gives CDR1 LGHNA, CDR2 YNFKEQ. DNA for the CDR3: TGTGCCAGCAGCCAAGAAATGGGACGGGATACGCAGTATTTT. Its translation is CASSQEMGRDTQYF.

The chain combines TRBV10-3 with TRBJ2-3; perhaps D is TRBD1 or TRBD2 (5 bases each). V dropped 6 bases and J dropped 3 bases, with 10 bases sitting between them. Germline assignment: CDR1 ENHRY and CDR2 SYGVKD. The CDR3 extends over 13 amino acids. CDR3: CAIRRGRTDTQYF. DNA of the CDR3: TGTGCCATCAGACGGGGACGGACAGATACGCAGTATTTT.

This sequence joins TRBV7-2 and TRBJ2-1, with TRBD2 matching 9 bases. Unmatched junction bases numbered 9, after V lost 0 bases and J lost 9 bases. The CDR3 extends over 16 amino acids. Germline CDR1 is SGHTA and CDR2 is FQGNSA. The CDR3 DNA follows: TGTGCCAGCAGCTTAGCGGGCGGGGGGGCTGTCATTGAGCAGTTCTTC. It specifies CASSLAGGGAVIEQFF.

The table lists this clone with a few counts. The V gene is TRBV28, the J gene TRBJ2-2, with 7 positions matching TRBD2. The CDR3 covers 17 residues. Looked up from germline, CDR1 is MDHEN and CDR2 is SYDVKM. J gave up 1 base and V 8 bases, and 13 bases lay outside the gene matches. CDR3 nucleotides: TGTGCCAGCCAGTTTGAAGGAGGGAGGGGGAACACCGGGGAGCTGTTTTTT. Protein product: CASQFEGGRGNTGELFF.

The gene calls are TRBV6-2 or TRBV6-3 and TRBJ2-7, with TRBD2 matching over 13 bases. There are 17 residues in the CDR3. The germline CDR1 and CDR2 sequences are MNHEY and SVGEGT. Trimming at V came to 0 bases and at J to 9 bases, leaving 11 bases not matched to a gene. The CDR3 region is CASSYSTFRLAGGGQYF. DNA of the CDR3: TGTGCCAGCAGTTACTCGACTTTCCGACTAGCGGGAGGTGGGCAGTACTTC.

This clone was observed a handful of times. Other DNA variants within this sample encode the same CDR3. The J gene is TRBJ1-1, the V gene TRBV7-2; D remains ambiguous. V dropped 3 bases and J dropped 2 bases, with 7 bases sitting between them. The germline V gene encodes CDR1 SGHTA and CDR2 FQGNSA. CDR3 length: 13 amino acids. This chain's CDR3 is CASSLRGNTEAFF. For the CDR3, the DNA is TGTGCCAGCAGCTTGCGGGGTAACACTGAAGCTTTCTTT.

Remarks on this clone: Additional DNA sequences in this sample encode the identical CDR3. CDR3 amino acids: CASSDSSGSYNEQFF. The CDR3 region has the DNA TGTGCCAGCAGTGACTCTAGCGGGAGCTACAATGAGCAGTTCTTC. V is TRBV6-4 and J is TRBJ2-1, with 9 positions matching TRBD2. The CDR3 has 15 amino acids. Germline CDR1 and CDR2: MRHNA and SNTAGT. Losses at the gene ends were 0 bases for V and 3 bases for J; bases not matched to a gene: 0.